This T cell receptor (beta chain) stems from a study of control samples from healthy donors and cancer patients. This clone has ten or more counts. Generated by immunoSEQ multiplex PCR, the TCRdb table keeps only in-frame clones and is missing some. The sample includes 100,000 or so clones, roughly 90% of them seen just once. The receptor was derived from a woman aged 45-65 years in good health. The sequenced sample consisted of blood.

The CDR3: CASSETFSNSPLHF. CDR3 bases: TGTGCCAGCAGTGAGACTTTCTCAAATTCACCCCTCCACTTT. V gene TRBV6-1 combines with J gene TRBJ1-6; no clear D gene. This CDR3 has 14 amino acids. Germline-derived CDR1 and CDR2 are MNHNS and SASEGT. Trimming removed 3 bases from V and 7 bases from J, with 10 bases in between.